Below, one T cell receptor beta chain is given with its context. Germline CDR1 and CDR2: SGHRS and YFSETQ. The CDR3 is 17 residues long. V lost 2 bases to trimming and J lost 8 bases; unmatched junction nucleotides: 13. The sample is drawn from a study of blood T cell repertoires in COVID-19. Study background: Donors in the United States, Italy and Spain gave samples during acute or convalescent COVID-19. In each case, the material was cDNA or gDNA derived from T cells, B-cell-depleted T cells, or PBMCs.

The method was immunoSEQ multiplex PCR; TCRdb's version includes in-frame clones alone and lacks a portion of them. The profile shows under 250,000 clones, approximately 91% of them singletons. The chain joins TRBV5-1 to TRBJ1-4; 9 bases agree with TRBD1. The sample was peripheral blood. This receptor was obtained from a woman in her thirties or forties with acute or convalescent COVID-19. The CDR3 DNA is TGCGCCAGCAGCTTAACAGGGGGCGCGGGTTTATTGGAAAAACTGTTTTTT. Translating it yields CASSLTGGAGLLEKLFF.